These 21 T cell receptor beta chains came from one sample sequenced in a study of blood T cell repertoires in COVID-19. Some clones are missing from TCRdb's copy, which holds only in-frame ones; the method was immunoSEQ multiplex PCR. The sample shows 300,000 to 400,000 clones, 70% to 90% of them seen only once. The source material was PBMCs or T cells enriched from blood (not recorded which). The receptors here all came from a woman aged 25 to 39 with acute COVID-19.

This clone was picked up one time. The chain joins TRBV2 to TRBJ2-3; TRBD1 is a possible D gene (5 bases). CDR1 is SNHLY, CDR2 FYNNEI, per germline. The CDR3 runs to 15 residues. V lost 2 bases and J lost 0, with 9 bases in between. The DNA for the CDR3 is TGTGCCAGCAGTGAATCAGGGTCTAGCACAGATACGCAGTATTTT. Residues: CASSESGSSTDTQYF.

A single count supports this clone. This chain links TRBV6-5 with TRBJ2-7; D is unresolved. The CDR3 is 13 amino acids. The V end was cut by 7 bases, the J end by 1 base, with 11 bases between. Germline CDR1 MNHEY, CDR2 SVGAGI. CDR3 in amino acids: CASTIKFSYEQYF. The CDR3 DNA reads TGTGCCAGCACCATCAAATTTTCCTACGAGCAGTACTTC.

The V and J genes are TRBV4-1 and TRBJ2-7, with D possibly matching TRBD1 (6 bases). V lost 3 bases, J lost 6 bases, and 15 bases lay in between. Germline-derived CDR1 and CDR2 are MGHRA and YSYEKL. The CDR3 covers 14 residues. Here the CDR3 DNA reads TGCGCCAGCAGCCACGACCCCGAGGGGGTCGAGCAGTACTTC. The encoded protein is CASSHDPEGVEQYF.

A note on this clone: Other DNA sequences from this sample encode an identical CDR3 as well. The J gene is TRBJ1-6, the V gene TRBV5-1; 10 bases line up with TRBD1. The CDR3 extends over 14 amino acids. CDR1 is SGHRS and CDR2 is YFSETQ in the germline V gene. V was clipped by 3 bases and J by 7 bases; unmatched bases: 1. The CDR3 is CASSSGQGNSPLHF. For the CDR3, the DNA is TGCGCCAGCAGCTCGGGACAGGGGAATTCACCCCTCCACTTT.

V usage is TRBV6-5 and J usage is TRBJ1-2; possible D gene TRBD1, 6 bases. Per germline, CDR1 MNHEY and CDR2 SVGAGI. There are 15 residues in the CDR3. V gave up 8 bases and J gave up 6 bases, with 22 bases separating them. CDR3 amino acids: CASRSLTYREHGYTF. The CDR3, as DNA: TGTGCCAGCCGGTCGCTAACATACAGGGAGCATGGCTACACCTTC.

The table lists this clone with a few counts. The chain carries TRBV5-6 and TRBJ1-5; 10 bases are shared with TRBD1. The CDR3 spans 16 residues. With 2 bases clipped from V and 1 base from J, the junction kept 3 bases outside the gene matches. The V gene's germline CDR1 is SGHDT and CDR2 YYEEEE. The CDR3 DNA is TGTGCCAGCAGCTTCTGGACAGGGGGAAGCAATCAGCCCCAGCATTTT. Translating it yields CASSFWTGGSNQPQHF.

As DNA, the CDR3 is TGTGCCAGCAGCTTAAGGGCCGGGAGCGATCAGCCCCAGCATTTT. Residues: CASSLRAGSDQPQHF. The V and J genes are TRBV7-3 and TRBJ1-5; no reliable D call. This CDR3 has 15 amino acids. Trimming removed 1 base at V and 5 bases at J, with 12 bases between. Germline V gives CDR1 SGHTA, CDR2 FQGTGA.

This chain joins TRBV2 and TRBJ2-4; 8 nucleotides align to TRBD1. The germline gives CDR1 SNHLY, CDR2 FYNNEI. The CDR3 is 13 residues long. J lost 9 bases, V lost 5 bases, and 6 bases had no gene match. This CDR3 is CASSYDRGGIQYF. In DNA form, the CDR3 reads TGTGCCAGCAGTTACGACAGGGGCGGCATTCAGTACTTC.

This chain uses TRBV7-9 with TRBJ1-4, with D unclear. Germline V gives CDR1 SEHNR, CDR2 FQNEAQ (reference sequence). Trimming took 3 bases from V and 0 from J, leaving 8 bases between them. The CDR3 runs to 15 residues. For the CDR3, the DNA is TGTGCCAGCAGCTTCTACAGTGCAACTAATGAAAAACTGTTTTTT. Its protein product is CASSFYSATNEKLFF. Full variable domain (remainder filled in from reference TRBV7-9 and TRBJ1-4): DTGVSQNPRHKITKRGQNVTFRCDPISEHNRLYWYRQTLGQGPEFLTYFQNEAQLEKSRLLSDRFSAERPKGSFSTLEIQRTEQGDSAMYLCASSFYSATNEKLFFGSGTQLSVL.

The chain joins TRBV12-5 to TRBJ2-3; TRBD2 aligns across 8 bases. The germline V gene encodes CDR1 LGHNT and CDR2 FRNRAP. This CDR3 contains 15 residues. J lost 1 base, V lost 5 bases, and 5 bases had no gene match. As DNA, the CDR3 is TGTGCTAGTGGTCGCGGGGGGAAGGGCACAGATACGCAGTATTTT. Translation gives CASGRGGKGTDTQYF.

V usage is TRBV29-1 and J usage is TRBJ2-1; D perhaps matches TRBD2 (7 bases). Trimming removed 6 bases from V and 0 bases from J, with 15 bases in between. CDR1 SQVTM and CDR2 ANQGSEA come from the germline V gene. The CDR3 loop spans 15 amino acids. The CDR3 coding sequence is TGCAGCGTGGACCGGGGGGCCGGCTCCTACAATGAGCAGTTCTTC. As protein: CSVDRGAGSYNEQFF.

Remarks on this clone: One junction end disagrees with the germline gene, perhaps due to a read error. This rearrangement joins TRBV7-9 to TRBJ2-3; 11 nucleotides match TRBD2. Looked up from germline, CDR1 is SEHNR and CDR2 is FQNEAQ (reference sequence). CDR3 size: 19 residues. CDR3 DNA sequence: TGTGCCAGCAGCCTAGCCCTAGCGGGGGGTACTTTAAACGCAGATACGCAGTATTTT. It yields the protein CASSLALAGGTLNADTQYF.

The genes are TRBV19 and TRBJ1-5; 9 bases agree with TRBD1. The CDR3 contains 16 residues. The V segment lost 3 bases and the J segment 6 bases; nucleotides outside the gene matches: 9. The germline gives CDR1 LNHDA, CDR2 SQIVND (reference sequence). The CDR3 DNA sequence: TGTGCCAGTAGTATTCACACCGGGACAGGGTTTCAGCCCCAGCATTTT. It codes for CASSIHTGTGFQPQHF. The full variable domain, with the rest looked up from reference TRBV19 and TRBJ1-5, is DGGITQSPKYLFRKEGQNVTLSCEQNLNHDAMYWYRQDPGQGLRLIYYSQIVNDFQKGDIAEGYSVSREKKESFPLTVTSAQKNPTAFYLCASSIHTGTGFQPQHFGDGTRLSIL.

The chain combines TRBV10-2 with TRBJ1-1; 12 nucleotides line up with TRBD1. V was clipped by 6 bases and J by 4 bases; unmatched bases: 6. Per the germline V gene, CDR1 is WSHSY and CDR2 is SAAADI. This CDR3 is built from 15 residues. The CDR3 here is CASRSPGQGATEAFF. The CDR3 DNA reads as TGCGCCAGCAGGAGCCCGGGACAGGGGGCCACTGAAGCTTTCTTT.

The chain links TRBV7-8 to TRBJ1-1; D remains ambiguous. V lost 8 bases and J 2 bases, leaving 12 bases between the germline ends. Germline V CDR1 and CDR2: SGHVS, FQNEAQ. The CDR3 is 13 amino acids. The CDR3 is CASAREPNTEAFF. The CDR3 region has the DNA TGTGCCAGCGCGAGGGAACCCAACACTGAAGCTTTCTTT. Full variable domain (rest looked up from reference TRBV7-8 and TRBJ1-1): GAGVSQSPRYKVAKRGQDVALRCDPISGHVSLFWYQQALGQGPEFLTYFQNEAQLDKSGLPSDRFFAERPEGSVSTLKIQRTQQEDSAVYLCASAREPNTEAFFGQGTRLTVV.

This chain uses TRBV9 with TRBJ1-4; possibly TRBD1 for D (5 bases). This CDR3 comprises 16 residues. CDR1 and CDR2 from the germline V gene are SGDLS and YYNGEE. V was cut by 4 bases and J by 2 bases, with 15 bases left in between. For the CDR3, the DNA is TGTGCCAGCAGCCCCGGGGGGTCAGTTACTAATGAAAAACTGTTTTTT. As protein: CASSPGGSVTNEKLFF.

V and J are TRBV2 and TRBJ2-1; D ambiguous. V lost 2 bases and J 8 bases, leaving 4 bases between the germline ends. Germline V gene sequence: CDR1 SNHLY, CDR2 FYNNEI. The CDR3 spans 11 residues. CDR3 nucleotides: TGTGCCAGCAGTGAATACTATGAGCAGTTCTTC. Translation: CASSEYYEQFF.

CDR3 coding DNA: TGTGCCAGCAGTGAATTAGGGGACAGATACAATGAGCAGTTCTTC. It translates to CASSELGDRYNEQFF. This chain joins TRBV25-1 and TRBJ2-1; 7 positions agree with TRBD1. From germline, CDR1 is MGHDK and CDR2 SYGVNS. J gave up 4 bases and V 1 base, and 4 bases lay outside the gene matches. The CDR3 runs 15 residues.

The chain combines TRBV21-1 with TRBJ2-7; TRBD1, the table's D call, was not compared with the DNA. TRBV21-1 is an annotated pseudogene. This CDR3 has 18 residues. The CDR3 loop is CASSKVEWDSKSSYEQYF. CDR3 coding DNA: TGTGCCAGCAGCAAAGTGGAATGGGACAGCAAGAGCTCCTACGAGCAGTACTTC.

The chain employs TRBV6-5 and TRBJ1-2; D is possibly TRBD1 (6 bases). The V gene lost 5 bases and the J gene lost 5 bases, with 12 bases spanning the gap. Germline V CDR1 and CDR2: MNHEY, SVGAGI. The length of the CDR3 is 13 residues. The CDR3 sequence: CASSRGGKYGYTF. CDR3 DNA sequence: TGTGCCAGCAGTCGAGGGGGAAAATATGGCTACACCTTC.

This clone appeared once. This chain connects TRBV19 to TRBJ1-1, with D hard to call. Trimming took 1 base from V and 7 from J, leaving 22 bases between them. Germline V lookup: CDR1 LNHDA, CDR2 SQIVND (reference sequence). This CDR3 is 17 amino acids long. This chain's CDR3 is CASSIGPAGPGYDEAFF. The CDR3 DNA reads as TGTGCCAGTAGTATAGGCCCGGCAGGCCCTGGGTATGATGAAGCTTTCTTT.